The clone carrying this TCR beta chain was seen a few times. Its antigen is not known. The CDR3 sequence is 12 residues long. After removal of 5 bases from V and 9 bases from J, the junction contained 6 bases not matched to a gene. Authors of the study amplified TCR beta CDR3 regions from RNA transcripts. Using the HTBI primer set, a first-round RT-PCR was run on the TCR CDR3. TCRdb processed the multiplex PCR reads anew with MiXCR; each CDR3 protein has one entry. The sample has roughly 500,000 distinct CDR3 sequences, less than 25% seen once. The source of the sample is a study of T cells in Graves' hyperthyroidism and ophthalmopathy. Whole-study findings and limits: Ophthalmopathy, as predicted by the model, came a median approximately 6.5 months after the prediction.

Each ophthalmopathy patient scored at least 3 on the Clinical Activity Score and at least 4 on NOSPECS grade, with duration under 3 months. The study based diagnoses on clinical symptoms, serum thyroxine and TRAb, thyroid ultrasound and orbital computed tomography. The sample comprised blood. The chain links TRBV12-3 or TRBV12-4 to TRBJ2-7; 8 bases map to TRBD1. This TCR was sampled from a woman in her sixties or seventies with Graves' ophthalmopathy. Here the CDR3 reads CASSPRGHGQYF. CDR3 coding DNA: TGTGCCAGCAGTCCCAGGGGGCACGGGCAGTACTTC.